Listed here are 30 T cell receptor beta chains from one sample, sequenced in a study of blood T cell repertoires in COVID-19. TCRdb's table, derived via immunoSEQ multiplex PCR, lists solely in-frame clones and lacks some. There are 220,000 or so clones in the sample; about 90% occur only once, and about 14% lies in the top ten. The sample comprised PBMCs or T cells enriched from blood (not recorded which). These receptors all stem from a woman aged 50 to 60 with acute COVID-19.

The chain recombines TRBV9 with TRBJ2-1; possible D gene TRBD2, 7 bases. Trimming cost V 3 bases and J 8 bases, with 21 bases left between them. This CDR3 is 16 amino acids long. Germline values: CDR1 SGDLS, CDR2 YYNGEE. CDR3 DNA sequence: TGTGCCAGCAGCGCAAGGGGGGGGACTACCCCCCATGAGCAGTTCTTC. Translating gives CASSARGGTTPHEQFF.

The chain joins TRBV11-2 to TRBJ2-1; 8 nucleotides line up with TRBD1. The CDR3 is 13 amino acids. Per the germline V gene, CDR1 is SGHAT and CDR2 is FQNNGV. The V gene end was trimmed by 5 bases and the J gene end by 6 bases; junction bases not matched to a gene: 3. The CDR3 region has the DNA TGTGCCAGCAGCCGGGGACAGGCCAATGAGCAGTTCTTC. Translation gives CASSRGQANEQFF.

The V and J genes are TRBV10-3 and TRBJ2-3; 10 nucleotides align to TRBD1. V dropped 4 bases and J dropped 3; count of bases not matched to a gene: 7. Per germline, CDR1 ENHRY and CDR2 SYGVKD. The CDR3 loop spans 16 amino acids. The CDR3 coding sequence is TGTGCCATCAGTGTACAGTTGGGACAGGGGACAGATACGCAGTATTTT. This encodes CAISVQLGQGTDTQYF.

The chain is built from TRBV19 and TRBJ1-3; D not resolved. This CDR3 contains 14 residues. V was trimmed by 1 base and J by 0 bases, leaving 4 bases between them. Germline V gene data show CDR1 as LNHDA and CDR2 as SQIVND (reference sequence). The CDR3: CASSIGRSGNTIYF. CDR3 nucleotide sequence: TGTGCCAGTAGTATAGGTCGCTCTGGAAACACCATATATTTT.

V is TRBV10-3 and J is TRBJ1-2, with 10 bases fitting TRBD1. Germline V lookup: CDR1 ENHRY, CDR2 SYGVKD. V was pared by 2 bases and J by 3 bases, with 3 bases of the junction left unmatched. The length of the CDR3 is 15 residues. The CDR3 DNA sequence: TGTGCCATCAGTGAGATGGGGACAGGGGACTATGGCTACACCTTC. Protein sequence: CAISEMGTGDYGYTF.

The chain combines TRBV4-2 with TRBJ2-7, with 9 bases aligning to TRBD1. From germline, CDR1 is LGHNA and CDR2 YNFKEQ. V trimming: 5 bases; J trimming: 0 bases; junction bases outside the gene matches: 5. The CDR3 runs 15 residues. This CDR3 reads CASSSGTGNSYEQYF. The DNA of the CDR3 is TGTGCCAGCAGCTCGGGGACAGGGAACTCCTACGAGCAGTACTTC.

This chain uses TRBV28 with TRBJ1-6; 10 nucleotides match TRBD1. Germline CDR1 and CDR2: MDHEN and SYDVKM. V was pared by 0 bases and J by 9 bases, with 8 bases of the junction left unmatched. This CDR3 is built from 17 residues. The CDR3 region is CASSLWIPGQGSSPLHF. The DNA for the CDR3 is TGTGCCAGCAGTTTATGGATCCCGGGACAGGGGAGTTCACCCCTCCACTTT.

This chain connects TRBV6-5 to TRBJ1-1, with 10 bases aligning to TRBD1. V lost 10 bases to trimming and J lost 1 base; unmatched junction nucleotides: 9. The germline V gene encodes CDR1 MNHEY and CDR2 SVGAGI. The CDR3 spans 15 residues. The CDR3 region is CATRTGGLGNTEAFF. CDR3 bases: TGTGCCACAAGGACAGGGGGATTAGGGAACACTGAAGCTTTCTTT.

CDR3 sequence (DNA): TGTGCCAGCAGTTTCCTCGGGACAGGGGGAGATTCACCCCTCCACTTT. Amino acids: CASSFLGTGGDSPLHF. V and J are TRBV28 and TRBJ1-6; 11 bases are shared with TRBD1. Trimming took 3 bases from V and 8 from J; bases not matched to a gene: 6. The CDR3 is 16 residues long. CDR1 and CDR2 from the germline V gene are MDHEN and SYDVKM.

This chain joins TRBV5-1 and TRBJ2-3, with D possibly matching TRBD1 (6 bases). The CDR3 covers 16 residues. Germline loops: CDR1 SGHRS, CDR2 YFSETQ. V gave up 0 bases and J gave up 1 base, with 12 bases separating them. The CDR3 DNA is TGCGCCAGCAGCTTGGGCGTTGGGGGCCGCACAGATACGCAGTATTTT. This translates into CASSLGVGGRTDTQYF. Variable domain in full (rest from reference TRBV5-1 and TRBJ2-3): KAGVTQTPRYLIKTRGQQVTLSCSPISGHRSVSWYQQTPGQGLQFLFEYFSETQRNKGNFPGRFSGRQFSNSRSEMNVSTLELGDSALYLCASSLGVGGRTDTQYFGPGTRLTVL.

This clone was seen once. The chain couples TRBV30 to TRBJ2-1, with 7 bases fitting TRBD1. Losses at the gene ends were 7 bases for V and 3 bases for J; bases not matched to a gene: 12. Germline values: CDR1 GTSNPN, CDR2 SVGIG (reference sequence). The CDR3 loop spans 15 amino acids. The CDR3 nucleotides are TGTGCCTTCACCGGGGCGACAGGGAGCTACAATGAGCAGTTCTTC. It translates to CAFTGATGSYNEQFF. The entire variable domain, with the rest obtained from reference TRBV30 and TRBJ2-1, is as follows: SQTIHQWPATLVQPVGSPLSLECTVEGTSNPNLYWYRQAAGRGLQLLFYSVGIGQISSEVPQNLSASRPQDRQFILSSKKLLLSDSGFYLCAFTGATGSYNEQFFGPGTRLTVL.

V gene TRBV28 combines with J gene TRBJ1-2; D call uncertain. Between the trimmed V and J ends, which lost 3 bases and 4 bases, there was a span of 3 bases. There are 11 residues in the CDR3. The germline CDR1 and CDR2 sequences are MDHEN and SYDVKM. The CDR3 DNA is TGTGCCAGCAGTTTCATCTATGGCTACACCTTC. Protein: CASSFIYGYTF.

Remarks on this clone: The same CDR3 is also encoded by other DNA sequences in this sample. The chain has TRBV18 and TRBJ1-5; no clear D. Germline CDR1 reads KGHSH; CDR2 reads LQKENI. The V gene lost 3 bases and the J gene lost 5 bases, with 8 bases spanning the gap. This CDR3 is 13 amino acids long. CDR3 in DNA: TGTGCCAGCTCACCTGGGAGGGATCAGCCCCAGCATTTT. It specifies CASSPGRDQPQHF. Full variable domain (remainder filled in from reference TRBV18 and TRBJ1-5): NAGVMQNPRHLVRRRGQEARLRCSPMKGHSHVYWYRQLPEEGLKFMVYLQKENIIDESGMPKERFSAEFPKEGPSILRIQQVVRGDSAAYFCASSPGRDQPQHFGDGTRLSIL.

The chain uses TRBV27 and TRBJ1-6; D is possibly TRBD1 (6 bases). The V gene's germline CDR1 is MNHEY and CDR2 SMNVEV (reference sequence). V lost 1 base to trimming and J lost 11 bases, with 15 bases between them. The CDR3 consists of 15 residues. CDR3 residues: CASSLWGQRSAPLHF. In DNA, the CDR3 is TGTGCCAGCAGTTTATGGGGACAACGGTCAGCACCCCTCCACTTT.

This clone was seen once. The chain employs TRBV28 and TRBJ1-2, with 7 bases that match TRBD1. V shed 10 bases, J shed 13 bases, and the junction held 21 bases outside the gene matches. Germline CDR1 reads MDHEN; CDR2 reads SYDVKM. This CDR3 spans 14 amino acids. The CDR3 region has the DNA TGTGCCACGCATAAGGGGACAGTATCCTTCTATACCACCTTC. It codes for CATHKGTVSFYTTF.

This chain links TRBV28 with TRBJ2-7; no definite D call. Germline CDR1 is MDHEN and CDR2 is SYDVKM. The CDR3 totals 13 residues. The V and J ends lost 4 bases and 3 bases respectively, with 10 bases between them. Here the CDR3 reads CASSSATLYEQYF. The CDR3 coding sequence is TGTGCCAGCAGTTCCGCGACTCTCTACGAGCAGTACTTC.

A single count supports this clone. The rearrangement joins TRBV6-2 or TRBV6-3 to TRBJ1-1; D not resolved. The germline V gene encodes CDR1 MNHEY and CDR2 SVGEGT. The CDR3 runs to 13 residues. V was shortened by 4 bases and J by 11 bases, with 17 bases between the two germline ends. Here the CDR3 DNA reads TGTGCCAGCAGTTTCTCCTTCGTGCGAGCGGCTTTCTTT. Amino acid sequence: CASSFSFVRAAFF.

The CDR3 reads CASRAPPQNIQYF. The CDR3 region has the DNA TGTGCCAGTAGGGCACCCCCACAAAACATTCAGTACTTC. The chain links TRBV19 to TRBJ2-4; D is undetermined. Germline CDR1 reads LNHDA; CDR2 reads SQIVND (reference sequence). V was shortened by 6 bases and J by 5 bases, with 11 bases between the two germline ends. This CDR3 comprises 13 residues.

The V call is TRBV11-2, the J call TRBJ2-7; TRBD2 matches at 12 bases. This CDR3 region has 18 residues. CDR1 and CDR2 (germline): SGHAT, FQNNGV. The V and J ends lost 0 bases and 4 bases, in that order; junction bases with no gene match: 10. The CDR3 region has the DNA TGTGCCAGCAGCTTAGATGGGGGACTAGCGGGTTATCGGTACGAGCAGTACTTC. It yields the protein CASSLDGGLAGYRYEQYF.

The rearrangement links TRBV3-1 (or the pseudogene TRBV3-2) to TRBJ2-1, with D possibly being TRBD2 (6 bases). Trimming took 3 bases from V and 15 from J, leaving 12 bases between them. CDR1 is LGHDT, CDR2 YNNKEL, per germline (reference sequence). The CDR3 consists of 11 residues. CDR3 amino acids: CASSHGEVLFF. The CDR3 region has the DNA TGTGCCAGCAGCCACGGGGAGGTTTTGTTCTTC.

V and J are TRBV10-3 and TRBJ2-3; the match to TRBD1 covers 9 bases. The trim removed 3 bases at V and 6 bases at J, leaving 7 bases unmatched. CDR1 is ENHRY and CDR2 is SYGVKD in the germline V gene. The CDR3 length is 15 residues. CDR3 loop: CAISDIGQGLDTQYF. CDR3 nucleotides: TGTGCCATCAGTGATATTGGACAGGGGCTGGATACGCAGTATTTT.

The chain recombines TRBV28 with TRBJ1-6; D may be TRBD1 (6 bases). V was clipped by 6 bases and J by 5 bases, with 14 bases between them. Germline V CDR1 and CDR2: MDHEN, SYDVKM. This CDR3 has 15 residues. The CDR3 loop is CASRIGTTNNSPLHF. In nucleotides, the CDR3 is TGTGCCAGCAGAATAGGGACAACTAATAATTCACCCCTCCACTTT.

This chain links TRBV27 with TRBJ1-4, with D uncertain. Deletions cut 2 bases from V and 0 bases from J, with 7 bases between. The CDR3 is 15 residues long. Germline loops: CDR1 MNHEY, CDR2 SMNVEV (reference sequence). CDR3 residues: CASSLGVATNEKLFF. In nucleotides, the CDR3 is TGTGCCAGCAGTTTAGGAGTTGCAACTAATGAAAAACTGTTTTTT.

The chain recombines TRBV3-1 (or the pseudogene TRBV3-2) with TRBJ2-7; TRBD2 matches at 11 bases. Trimming removed 2 bases from V and 6 bases from J; junction bases left unmatched: 3. The CDR3 has 14 residues. The V gene's germline CDR1 is LGHDT and CDR2 YNNKEL (reference sequence). The chain's CDR3 is CASSQLAGGSEQYF. The CDR3 coding sequence is TGTGCCAGCAGCCAACTAGCGGGAGGAAGCGAGCAGTACTTC.

This chain uses TRBV7-9 with TRBJ2-1; 11 bases align to TRBD2. V trimming: 5 bases; J trimming: 8 bases; junction bases outside the gene matches: 8. Per germline, CDR1 SEHNR and CDR2 FQNEAQ (reference sequence). This CDR3 contains 15 residues. This CDR3 is CASSATSGSADEQFF. The CDR3 DNA is TGTGCCAGCAGCGCCACTAGCGGGAGTGCCGATGAGCAGTTCTTC. Supplemented by reference TRBV7-9 and TRBJ2-1, the full variable domain reads DTGVSQNPRHKITKRGQNVTFRCDPISEHNRLYWYRQTLGQGPEFLTYFQNEAQLEKSRLLSDRFSAERPKGSFSTLEIQRTEQGDSAMYLCASSATSGSADEQFFGPGTRLTVL.

This clone was recorded a few times. This chain uses TRBV7-9 with TRBJ2-7; D gene ambiguous. V was trimmed by 5 bases and J by 5 bases, leaving 7 bases between them. CDR1 SEHNR and CDR2 FQNEAQ come from the germline V gene (reference sequence). The CDR3 loop spans 11 amino acids. The CDR3 protein is CASSPLHEQYF. CDR3 sequence (DNA): TGTGCCAGCAGCCCTCTACACGAGCAGTACTTC. Combining the CDR3 with reference TRBV7-9 and TRBJ2-7 gives the whole variable domain DTGVSQNPRHKITKRGQNVTFRCDPISEHNRLYWYRQTLGQGPEFLTYFQNEAQLEKSRLLSDRFSAERPKGSFSTLEIQRTEQGDSAMYLCASSPLHEQYFGPGTRLTVT.

The rearrangement joins TRBV4-2 to TRBJ2-7; the D is unclear. V lost 0 bases and J lost 4, with 13 bases in between. The CDR3 covers 15 residues. Germline V gives CDR1 LGHNA, CDR2 YNFKEQ. The CDR3 loop reads CASSQDLSIVYEQYF. In DNA form, the CDR3 reads TGTGCCAGCAGCCAAGACCTAAGTATCGTATACGAGCAGTACTTC.

This chain joins TRBV24-1 and TRBJ1-1, with 11 bases lining up with TRBD1. Per the germline V gene, CDR1 is KGHDR and CDR2 is SFDVKD. The CDR3 is 16 residues long. After removal of 3 bases from V and 3 bases from J, the junction contained 5 bases not matched to a gene. CDR3 nucleotides: TGTGCCACCAGTGATGGAAGGACAGGGGGCGACACTGAAGCTTTCTTT. Residues: CATSDGRTGGDTEAFF.

V usage is TRBV7-2 and J usage is TRBJ2-7, with 9 bases matching TRBD2. Germline CDR1 SGHTA, CDR2 FQGNSA. This CDR3 is built from 16 residues. The V gene end was trimmed by 6 bases and the J gene end by 5 bases; junction bases not matched to a gene: 14. The DNA of the CDR3 is TGTGCCAGCAGTCACCGACGAGGCGGGAGGGTCAACGAGCAGTACTTC. Translation: CASSHRRGGRVNEQYF.

The chain joins TRBV27 to TRBJ1-4; the match to TRBD1 covers 11 bases. In germline, CDR1 is MNHEY, CDR2 SMNVEV (reference sequence). Trimming cost V 5 bases and J 0 bases; bases outside gene matches: 11. The CDR3 spans 19 residues. The CDR3 DNA follows: TGTGCCAGCAGTCCGAACCACCCGGACAGGGGGCCAACTAATGAAAAACTGTTTTTT. It yields the protein CASSPNHPDRGPTNEKLFF. Together with reference TRBV27 and TRBJ1-4, the CDR3 gives the full variable domain: EAQVTQNPRYLITVTGKKLTVTCSQNMNHEYMSWYRQDPGLGLRQIYYSMNVEVTDKGDVPEGYKVSRKEKRNFPLILESPSPNQTSLYFCASSPNHPDRGPTNEKLFFGSGTQLSVL.